The present T cell receptor beta chain was sequenced within a study of shared clonotypes between healthy human individuals. An approximately 220 ng quantity of DNA, tens of thousands of T cell genomes, went into the sorted-subset replicate PCRs. In the original workflow: With immunoSEQ giving junction-only sequences and no quality scores, filtering differed. The method was immunoSEQ multiplex PCR; TCRdb's version includes in-frame clones alone and lacks a portion of them. The V and J calls and the clone size are those of that table, but D and trimming were determined from the DNA. The sample comprises some 1,400,000 clones, 95% to 97% of which are singletons, and 0.95% to 1.5% rests with the top ten. Trimming removed 6 bases at V and 7 bases at J, with 9 bases between. From germline, CDR1 is SGHAT and CDR2 FQNNGV. This CDR3 has 12 amino acids. Recent acute infections and vaccinations were absent in the healthy HIV-negative adult donors.

The chain links TRBV11-2 to TRBJ2-2, with no clear D. Sequencing was done on a sample of naive CD4+ T cells sorted from blood. The subset here: CD45RA+ positively selected. The TCR originated in a young man in good health. For the CDR3, the DNA is TGTGCCAGCAGGCCCGACTTCGGGGAGCTGTTTTTT. Amino acid sequence: CASRPDFGELFF.